This record concerns one T cell receptor (beta chain) sequence. These data originate in a study of blood T cell repertoires in COVID-19. Study-wide context: Nucleic acid was either cDNA or gDNA, and it came from T cells, B-cell-depleted T cells, or PBMCs.

Two consecutive negative NP/OP PCR tests, clearance, or resolved symptoms defined Cohort 3 recovery. Authors' processing steps: Amplification with reference gene primers provided the estimates of nucleated cell counts. Method: immunoSEQ multiplex PCR; TCRdb's copy keeps in-frame clones and lacks some. V and J calls and clone size come straight from that table; D and trimming were deduced from the DNA. The sample contains over 250,000 clones, 80% to 95% of which appear only once. The V gene's germline CDR1 is SGHVS and CDR2 FQNEAQ. The CDR3 has 15 residues. The V end lost 4 bases, the J end lost 1 base, and 10 bases lay between the germline ends.

What was sequenced was PBMCs or T cells enriched from blood (not recorded which). This rearrangement joins TRBV7-8 to TRBJ1-4; D possibly corresponds to TRBD1 (6 bases). This clonotype originated in a woman under 40 who had recovered from COVID-19. In nucleotides, the CDR3 is TGTGCCAGCAGCTCGTTACAGGGAACTAATGAAAAACTGTTTTTT. It yields the protein CASSSLQGTNEKLFF.